These 23 T cell receptor beta chains were sequenced from one sample in a study of T cell repertoires in cytomegalovirus infection. Antigens for these TCRs are unknown. TCRdb ran MiXCR on the reads and lists one entry per CDR3 protein. The sample carries 750,000 to 950,000 distinct CDR3 sequences, 25% to 35% recorded once. Specimen: cultured CD8+ T cells from PBMCs, collected from culture after CMV antigen stimulation. Source of these receptors: a human donor in good health (CMV status not recorded). Some clones in this sample may be carry-over from other donors' samples.

V gene TRBV5-4 combines with J gene TRBJ2-7; TRBD1 agrees at 7 bases. The CDR3 totals 13 residues. J lost 3 bases, V lost 4 bases, and 4 bases had no gene match. The germline V gene encodes CDR1 SGHNT and CDR2 YYREEE (reference sequence). In DNA form, the CDR3 reads TGTGCCAGCAGCACATACAGGGGCTACGAGCAGTACTTC. Translating it yields CASSTYRGYEQYF. Variable domain in full (rest from reference TRBV5-4 and TRBJ2-7): ETGVTQSPTHLIKTRGQQVTLRCSSQSGHNTVSWYQQALGQGPQFIFQYYREEENGRGNFPPRFSGLQFPNYSSELNVNALELDDSALYLCASSTYRGYEQYFGPGTRLTVT.

The table lists this clonotype with a few counts. The V call is TRBV19, the J call TRBJ1-1; no reliable D call. Between the trimmed V and J ends, which lost 5 bases and 0 bases, there was a span of 10 bases. Germline-derived CDR1 and CDR2 are LNHDA and SQIVND (reference sequence). CDR3 length: 14 amino acids. The CDR3 loop reads CASSYGRMNTEAFF. In nucleotides, the CDR3 is TGTGCCAGTAGTTACGGACGGATGAACACTGAAGCTTTCTTT.

CDR3: CASSYSPVNTEAFF. The CDR3 nucleotides read TGTGCCAGCAGTTACTCCCCGGTGAACACTGAAGCTTTCTTT. The gene calls are TRBV6-5 and TRBJ1-1, with D hard to call. This CDR3 comprises 14 residues. V lost 0 bases and J lost 0, with 5 bases in between. CDR1 MNHEY and CDR2 SVGAGI come from the germline V gene.

V is TRBV27 and J is TRBJ2-1; no firm D call. Trimming took off 4 bases at V and 7 bases at J, with 11 bases between the two ends. The CDR3 is 13 amino acids. Germline V gene data show CDR1 as MNHEY and CDR2 as SMNVEV (reference sequence). This CDR3 is CASSWLGENEQFF. The DNA of the CDR3 is TGTGCCAGCAGTTGGTTAGGCGAGAATGAGCAGTTCTTC.

This clonotype was seen only a few times. This chain connects TRBV10-3 to TRBJ2-7, with a weak D call TRBD2 (6 bases). Germline loops: CDR1 ENHRY, CDR2 SYGVKD. The V and J ends lost 6 bases and 1 base respectively, with 16 bases between them. This CDR3 is 15 amino acids long. For the CDR3, the DNA is TGTGCCATCAGGATTACCTTGGGGGGTTCCTACGAGCAGTACTTC. Protein product: CAIRITLGGSYEQYF.

The J gene is TRBJ1-6, the V gene TRBV11-2; 10 bases are a match to TRBD1. Germline V gene sequence: CDR1 SGHAT, CDR2 FQNNGV. The CDR3 is 19 residues long. V dropped 5 bases and J dropped 0; count of bases not matched to a gene: 10. The CDR3 DNA is TGTGCCAGCAGCCCCCGGGACAGGGGAAGAAGCTCCTATAATTCACCCCTCCACTTT. This codes for CASSPRDRGRSSYNSPLHF. The entire variable domain, with the rest obtained from reference TRBV11-2 and TRBJ1-6, is as follows: EAGVAQSPRYKIIEKRQSVAFWCNPISGHATLYWYQQILGQGPKLLIQFQNNGVVDDSQLPKDRFSAERLKGVDSTLKIQPAKLEDSAVYLCASSPRDRGRSSYNSPLHFGNGTRLTVT.

This clonotype came up a few times. This chain connects TRBV7-9 to TRBJ2-4, with D possibly matching TRBD2 (6 bases). Germline CDR1 reads SEHNR; CDR2 reads FQNEAQ (reference sequence). The V end lost 0 bases, the J end lost 1 base, and 13 bases lay between the germline ends. This CDR3 has 17 amino acids. The CDR3 nucleotides read TGTGCCAGCAGCTTAGCGGAGGGGCGGAGGGCCAAAAACATTCAGTACTTC. Its translation is CASSLAEGRRAKNIQYF.

Ten or more counts support this clonotype. This chain connects TRBV7-6 to TRBJ1-1; D is perhaps TRBD1 (5 bases). CDR1 is SGHVS and CDR2 is FNYEAQ in the germline V gene. The length of the CDR3 is 15 residues. Trimming stripped 1 base from V and 8 bases from J, with 17 bases between. The CDR3 DNA reads as TGTGCCAGCAGCTTAGGGGGGTACCCGACGCTGGAAGCTTTCTTT. Translating it yields CASSLGGYPTLEAFF.

The chain has TRBV20-1 and TRBJ2-1; no clear D. V was trimmed by 1 base and J by 8 bases, leaving 18 bases between them. CDR1 is DFQATT, CDR2 SNEGSKA, per germline (reference sequence). This CDR3 has 15 residues. This CDR3 reads CSARARIAAVDEQFF. CDR3 DNA: TGCAGTGCTAGAGCAAGGATAGCAGCTGTAGATGAGCAGTTCTTC.

This clonotype was detected a few times. J is TRBJ1-5 and V is TRBV4-2; D remains ambiguous. This CDR3 is 15 amino acids long. Trimming removed 4 bases at V and 0 bases at J, with 10 bases between. Germline assignment: CDR1 LGHNA and CDR2 YNFKEQ. CDR3 in amino acids: CASSPSEYSNQPQHF. CDR3 in DNA: TGTGCCAGCAGCCCTTCAGAGTATAGCAATCAGCCCCAGCATTTT.

V is TRBV4-1 and J is TRBJ2-1; D possibly matches TRBD1 or TRBD2 (5 bases each). This CDR3 region has 16 residues. V was cut by 0 bases and J by 4 bases, with 13 bases left in between. CDR1 MGHRA and CDR2 YSYEKL come from the germline V gene. The CDR3 region has the DNA TGCGCCAGCAGCCAAGATAGGGACCATCTATACAATGAGCAGTTCTTC. Its protein is CASSQDRDHLYNEQFF.

The V call is TRBV5-4, the J call TRBJ2-4; 8 bases map to TRBD1. CDR1 SGHNT and CDR2 YYREEE come from the germline V gene (reference sequence). The CDR3 is made up of 17 amino acids. Germline trimming cut 3 bases from V and 0 bases from J; bases unmatched to any gene: 8. The CDR3 sequence is CASSYRDRLRAKNIQYF. In DNA, the CDR3 is TGTGCCAGCAGCTACCGGGACAGGCTTCGAGCCAAAAACATTCAGTACTTC. The full variable domain, with the rest looked up from reference TRBV5-4 and TRBJ2-4, is ETGVTQSPTHLIKTRGQQVTLRCSSQSGHNTVSWYQQALGQGPQFIFQYYREEENGRGNFPPRFSGLQFPNYSSELNVNALELDDSALYLCASSYRDRLRAKNIQYFGAGTRLSVL.

V is TRBV6-6 and J is TRBJ2-1, with 10 bases that match TRBD2. Unmatched junction bases numbered 6, after V lost 2 bases and J lost 8 bases. The CDR3 is 15 residues long. The germline gives CDR1 MNHNY, CDR2 SVGAGI (reference sequence). For the CDR3, the DNA is TGTGCCAGCAGTTACAAGCGGGGGGGCCTGGATGAGCAGTTCTTC. This gives the protein CASSYKRGGLDEQFF.

This chain joins TRBV12-3 or TRBV12-4 and TRBJ1-2, with D perhaps matching TRBD1 (5 bases). This CDR3 is built from 16 residues. V was pared by 4 bases and J by 3 bases, with 18 bases between. The CDR3 region is CASSWGTLLLDYGYTF. In DNA form, the CDR3 reads TGTGCCAGCAGTTGGGGGACCCTTCTTTTGGACTATGGCTACACCTTC.

At least ten counts were recorded for this clonotype. This sequence joins TRBV11-2 and TRBJ1-1, with a tentative D call TRBD1 (5 bases). Germline V CDR1 and CDR2: SGHAT, FQNNGV. The CDR3 loop spans 15 amino acids. The V gene lost 2 bases and the J gene lost 5 bases, with 15 bases spanning the gap. Here the CDR3 reads CASSLWSATVTEAFF. The CDR3 DNA is TGTGCCAGCAGCTTATGGAGCGCGACAGTTACTGAAGCTTTCTTT.

The chain recombines TRBV12-3 or TRBV12-4 with TRBJ2-2, with 8 bases identical to TRBD1. Unmatched junction bases numbered 12, after V lost 7 bases and J lost 5 bases. The CDR3 contains 16 residues. DNA of the CDR3: TGTGCCAGCACTTCCTCAGGGGGCGCCGGGACCGGGGAGCTGTTTTTT. Translation gives CASTSSGGAGTGELFF.

This clonotype was picked up a small number of times. The chain recombines TRBV12-3 or TRBV12-4 with TRBJ1-3, with 9 bases lining up with TRBD1. The ends lost 10 bases at V and 7 bases at J; junction bases unmatched: 8. The CDR3 has 13 amino acids. DNA of the CDR3: TGTGCCAATCCGGGACAGGGTCAGAACACCATATATTTT. The encoded protein is CANPGQGQNTIYF.

The table lists this clonotype with a few counts. The V and J genes are TRBV6-5 and TRBJ1-1; D ambiguous. V was cut by 6 bases and J by 3 bases, with 11 bases left in between. The germline CDR1 and CDR2 sequences are MNHEY and SVGAGI. This CDR3 is built from 13 residues. The CDR3 protein is CASSRTAYTEAFF. In DNA form, the CDR3 reads TGTGCCAGCAGCCGGACGGCATACACTGAAGCTTTCTTT.

This clonotype was detected only a few times. The chain joins TRBV15 to TRBJ1-2; D is perhaps TRBD1 (6 bases). The germline V gene encodes CDR1 LNHNV and CDR2 YYDKDF (reference sequence). This CDR3 comprises 15 residues. Trimming removed 4 bases at V and 4 bases at J, with 16 bases between. CDR3 nucleotides: TGTGCCACCAGCACCCGGTCTCCAGGGGCCTATGGCTACACCTTC. Its translation is CATSTRSPGAYGYTF.

This clonotype was seen a few times. This chain uses TRBV7-9 with TRBJ1-1, with D uncertain. The germline V and J ends were trimmed by 4 bases and 6 bases, with 6 bases remaining between them. The germline CDR1 and CDR2 sequences are SEHNR and FQNEAQ (reference sequence). The CDR3 spans 11 residues. This CDR3 reads CASSSESEAFF. DNA for the CDR3: TGTGCCAGCAGCTCTGAATCTGAAGCTTTCTTT.

The V call is TRBV7-9, the J call TRBJ1-1, with D perhaps matching TRBD1 (6 bases). This CDR3 contains 14 residues. Trimming cost V 3 bases and J 6 bases, with 14 bases left between them. Looked up from germline, CDR1 is SEHNR and CDR2 is FQNEAQ (reference sequence). The DNA for the CDR3 is TGTGCCAGCAGCTTCGGGGGGCCCCAGGCTGAAGCTTTCTTT. Translated, it gives CASSFGGPQAEAFF.

This chain uses TRBV6-8 with TRBJ2-1; D may be TRBD1 or TRBD2 (6 bases each). CDR1 and CDR2 (germline): MNHGY, SAAAGT. Deletions cut 8 bases from V and 3 bases from J, with 14 bases between. The CDR3 contains 14 residues. CDR3 protein: CASCPGANYNEQFF. The CDR3 region has the DNA TGTGCCAGCTGCCCGGGGGCGAACTACAATGAGCAGTTCTTC.

The J gene is TRBJ2-2, the V gene TRBV9; D gene ambiguous. The CDR3 sequence is 16 residues long. Germline values: CDR1 SGDLS, CDR2 YYNGEE. The V end lost 0 bases, the J end lost 0 bases, and 9 bases lay between the germline ends. The CDR3 region has the DNA TGTGCCAGCAGCGTAGAGGGCAAGCCGAACACCGGGGAGCTGTTTTTT. Translated, it gives CASSVEGKPNTGELFF.